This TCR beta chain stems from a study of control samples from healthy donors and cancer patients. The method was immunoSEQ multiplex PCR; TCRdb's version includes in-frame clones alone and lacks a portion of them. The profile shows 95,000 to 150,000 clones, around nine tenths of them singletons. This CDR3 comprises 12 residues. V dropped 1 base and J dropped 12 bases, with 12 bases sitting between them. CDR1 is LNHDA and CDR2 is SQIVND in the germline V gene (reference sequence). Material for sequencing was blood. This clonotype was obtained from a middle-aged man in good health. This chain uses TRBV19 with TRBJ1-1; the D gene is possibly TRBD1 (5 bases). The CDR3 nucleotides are TGTGCCAGTAGTATAGGTCCAGGACATACTTTCTTT. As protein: CASSIGPGHTFF.